This T cell receptor (beta chain) was identified during a study of CD8 T cells in ankylosing spondylitis. Overall study results and limits: A TCR beta motif of eight highly homologous variants appeared characteristic of ankylosing spondylitis blood. Significantly higher representation of disease-linked clones was reported for matched ankylosing spondylitis synovial fluid.

The ends were cut back, 4 bases at V and 4 bases at J, with 17 bases in the middle. This CDR3 has 15 amino acids. Germline CDR1 reads SGHDT; CDR2 reads YYEEEE. TCRdb analysed the 5' RACE reads with MiXCR anew, one entry per CDR3 protein. The repertoire consists of 450,000 or so distinct CDR3 sequences, with 26% occurring once and the leading ten covering under 0.9%. As regards this clonotype: Antigen: not known.

J is TRBJ1-2 and V is TRBV5-6; no clear D. This clonotype originated in a male donor with ankylosing spondylitis. The specimen sequenced was blood, either unsorted or a sorted T cell fraction (not recorded which). Here the CDR3 reads CASSLTRPRVYGYTF. In nucleotides, the CDR3 is TGTGCCAGCAGCCTCACTCGCCCCCGGGTCTATGGCTACACCTTC.